The 29 T cell receptor beta chains listed next were all sequenced from one sample in a study of CD8 T cells in ankylosing spondylitis. No antigen has been identified for these receptors. Study-wide points: Blood of patients with ankylosing spondylitis appeared to be characterized by a TCR beta motif of 8 or 9 highly homologous variants.

TCRdb re-derived calls from the 5' RACE reads in MiXCR, one entry per CDR3 protein. The sample carries around 490,000 distinct CDR3 sequences, about 5.7% recorded once. The sequenced material came from blood, either unsorted or a sorted T cell fraction (not recorded which). The receptors were sampled from a male donor with ankylosing spondylitis.

The chain employs TRBV9 and TRBJ1-3; 8 positions agree with TRBD1. The CDR3 runs 14 residues. V was pared by 8 bases and J by 3 bases, with 7 bases of the junction left unmatched. CDR1 and CDR2 (germline): SGDLS, YYNGEE. As DNA, the CDR3 is TGTGCCAGTAGCAGGGGGCGCGTTGGAAACACCATATATTTT. Residues: CASSRGRVGNTIYF.

The gene calls are TRBV4-3 and TRBJ2-3; no clear D gene. Deletions cut 4 bases from V and 7 bases from J, with 6 bases between. Germline CDR1 LGHNA, CDR2 YSLEER. The CDR3 covers 11 residues. The CDR3 is CASSLSNTQYF. DNA of the CDR3: TGCGCCAGCAGCCTGTCCAATACGCAGTATTTT.

This chain connects TRBV7-2 to TRBJ2-7, with TRBD2 matching over 9 bases. The germline V gene encodes CDR1 SGHTA and CDR2 FQGNSA. V shed 5 bases, J shed 0 bases, and the junction held 11 bases outside the gene matches. The CDR3 consists of 17 residues. The CDR3: CASSPRSFSGSSYEQYF. The CDR3 DNA follows: TGTGCCAGCAGCCCTCGGTCTTTTAGCGGGAGCTCCTACGAGCAGTACTTC.

The V and J genes are TRBV19 and TRBJ1-5, with TRBD1 matching 8 bases. V trimming: 4 bases; J trimming: 5 bases; junction bases outside the gene matches: 10. The CDR3 loop spans 16 amino acids. Germline CDR1 and CDR2: LNHDA and SQIVND (reference sequence). This CDR3 is CASSNQGASPHQPQHF. Written as DNA, the CDR3 is TGTGCCAGTAGTAATCAGGGGGCGTCCCCTCATCAGCCCCAGCATTTT.

There are many counts of this clonotype. This sequence joins TRBV5-6 and TRBJ2-3, with 7 bases matching TRBD1. This CDR3 comprises 13 residues. Germline V lookup: CDR1 SGHDT, CDR2 YYEEEE. J was trimmed by 9 bases and V by 3 bases; bases with no gene match: 7. CDR3 sequence: CASSSGTGDTQYF. The CDR3, as DNA: TGTGCCAGCAGCTCCGGAACAGGGGACACGCAGTATTTT. Filled out from reference TRBV5-6 and TRBJ2-3, the complete variable domain reads DAGVTQSPTHLIKTRGQQVTLRCSPKSGHDTVSWYQQALGQGPQFIFQYYEEEERQRGNFPDRFSGHQFPNYSSELNVNALLLGDSALYLCASSSGTGDTQYFGPGTRLTVL.

This clonotype has a count of ten or more. This sequence joins TRBV9 and TRBJ1-1; TRBD1 might be the D (6 bases). The V end was cut by 0 bases, the J end by 8 bases, with 8 bases between. The CDR3 consists of 12 residues. Germline CDR1 reads SGDLS; CDR2 reads YYNGEE. The CDR3 loop reads CASSVVGTEAFF. The CDR3 bases are TGTGCCAGCAGCGTAGTTGGGACAGAAGCTTTCTTT.

This clonotype was seen many times. The chain has TRBV25-1 and TRBJ1-2; no clear D gene. The germline CDR1 and CDR2 sequences are MGHDK and SYGVNS. V was shortened by 0 bases and J by 7 bases, with 9 bases between the two germline ends. This CDR3 is built from 13 residues. CDR3 nucleotides: TGTGCCAGCAGTGAATATAACAGAGGTGGCTACACCTTC. Encoded protein: CASSEYNRGGYTF.

This clonotype has a count of ten or more. This sequence joins TRBV9 and TRBJ2-1, with D maybe TRBD2 (6 bases). Germline values: CDR1 SGDLS, CDR2 YYNGEE. CDR3 size: 15 residues. V lost 0 bases, J lost 6 bases, and 13 bases lay in between. CDR3 DNA sequence: TGTGCCAGCAGCGTAGGGGCGGGGTGGGTCAATGAGCAGTTCTTC. Translated, it gives CASSVGAGWVNEQFF.

This clonotype showed up many times. The chain is built from TRBV5-1 and TRBJ1-1; D perhaps matches TRBD1 (6 bases). The V end was cut by 4 bases, the J end by 2 bases, with 9 bases between. The germline V gene encodes CDR1 SGHRS and CDR2 YFSETQ. The CDR3 covers 13 residues. The CDR3 DNA reads TGCGCCAGCAGCGACAGGATAAACACTGAAGCTTTCTTT. Its translation: CASSDRINTEAFF. The full variable domain, completed using reference TRBV5-1 and TRBJ1-1, is KAGVTQTPRYLIKTRGQQVTLSCSPISGHRSVSWYQQTPGQGLQFLFEYFSETQRNKGNFPGRFSGRQFSNSRSEMNVSTLELGDSALYLCASSDRINTEAFFGQGTRLTVV.

This clonotype was observed a handful of times. The chain joins TRBV20-1 to TRBJ2-5; 8 positions match TRBD2. Germline CDR1 is DFQATT and CDR2 is SNEGSKA (reference sequence). The CDR3 spans 16 residues. Written as DNA, the CDR3 is TGCAGCTCAATAAGTCCGTTAGCGGGACCGGGGGAGACCCAGTACTTC. Its translation is CSSISPLAGPGETQYF.

The table lists this clonotype with many counts. This rearrangement joins TRBV20-1 to TRBJ2-1; maybe TRBD2 (7 bases). The CDR3 length is 14 residues. Germline V gene data show CDR1 as DFQATT and CDR2 as SNEGSKA (reference sequence). Trimming stripped 6 bases from V and 6 bases from J, with 18 bases between. CDR3 protein: CSARRGGRVNEQFF. CDR3 bases: TGCAGTGCCAGGAGGGGGGGACGGGTCAATGAGCAGTTCTTC.

With respect to this clonotype: This may be a read error, as it is one base from a much larger clone. V and J are TRBV7-2 and TRBJ2-3, with 8 bases lining up with TRBD2. The CDR3 totals 15 residues. Germline V gene lookup returns CDR1 SGHTA and CDR2 FQGNSA. The V segment lost 6 bases and the J segment 2 bases; nucleotides outside the gene matches: 7. The CDR3 region is CASRFQRGYTDTQYF. The CDR3 region has the DNA TGTGCCAGCAGGTTCCAGCGGGGGTACACAGATACGCAGTATTTT.

There are many counts of this clonotype. The chain employs TRBV28 and TRBJ1-4; no definite D call. This CDR3 spans 17 amino acids. V lost 3 bases and J lost 0, with 14 bases in between. Germline V gene data show CDR1 as MDHEN and CDR2 as SYDVKM. The CDR3 coding sequence is TGTGCCAGCAGTTTCCTCCGGCAGCATGCAACTAATGAAAAACTGTTTTTT. It codes for CASSFLRQHATNEKLFF. Supplemented by reference TRBV28 and TRBJ1-4, the full variable domain reads DVKVTQSSRYLVKRTGEKVFLECVQDMDHENMFWYRQDPGLGLRLIYFSYDVKMKEKGDIPEGYSVSREKKERFSLILESASTNQTSMYLCASSFLRQHATNEKLFFGSGTQLSVL.

This clonotype has at least ten counts. The chain is built from TRBV14 and TRBJ1-4; TRBD1 aligns across 11 bases. J lost 10 bases, V lost 4 bases, and 5 bases had no gene match. Germline CDR1 reads SGHDN; CDR2 reads FVKESK. The CDR3 is 14 residues long. CDR3 in amino acids: CASSLTGTGGKLFF. The CDR3 nucleotides are TGTGCCAGCAGCCTTACCGGGACAGGGGGAAAACTGTTTTTT.

This clonotype has a count of ten or more. The CDR3 region is CASSQGGGRNYGYTF. CDR3 nucleotides: TGCGCCAGCAGCCAGGGGGGGGGGCGGAACTATGGCTACACCTTC. V usage is TRBV4-3 and J usage is TRBJ1-2, with D possibly matching TRBD1 (6 bases). V lost 3 bases to trimming and J lost 2 bases, with 13 bases between them. The CDR3 has 15 amino acids. Looked up from germline, CDR1 is LGHNA and CDR2 is YSLEER.

This clonotype was picked up many times. The chain couples TRBV25-1 to TRBJ1-6; D remains unclear. Germline CDR1 MGHDK, CDR2 SYGVNS. This CDR3 spans 14 amino acids. The V and J ends lost 6 bases and 3 bases respectively, with 9 bases between them. CDR3 residues: CASSDRDYNSPLHF. In nucleotides, the CDR3 is TGTGCCAGCAGCGACCGGGACTATAATTCACCCCTCCACTTT.

J is TRBJ2-6 and V is TRBV2; no firm D call. The length of the CDR3 is 17 residues. Trimming took off 6 bases at V and 4 bases at J, with 19 bases between the two ends. Germline CDR1 SNHLY, CDR2 FYNNEI. The CDR3 loop is CASSLDSPLVGANVLTF. The CDR3 DNA reads TGTGCCAGCAGCTTAGACTCCCCTCTGGTCGGGGCCAACGTCCTGACTTTC. Variable domain in full (rest from reference TRBV2 and TRBJ2-6): EPEVTQTPSHQVTQMGQEVILRCVPISNHLYFYWYRQILGQKVEFLVSFYNNEISEKSEIFDDQFSVERPDGSNFTLKIRSTKLEDSAMYFCASSLDSPLVGANVLTFGAGSRLTVL.

This clonotype was seen more than once but under ten times. The chain carries TRBV29-1 and TRBJ2-5; 8 bases are a match to TRBD2. Germline CDR1 and CDR2: SQVTM and ANQGSEA. The CDR3 runs 16 residues. Trimming cost V 4 bases and J 4 bases; bases outside gene matches: 14. In nucleotides, the CDR3 is TGCAGCGTTGCGTCTCCCGGGGGGGGCCGAGGAGAGACCCAGTACTTC. Protein product: CSVASPGGGRGETQYF.

This clonotype was seen at least ten times. This rearrangement joins TRBV12-3 or TRBV12-4 to TRBJ1-2; TRBD1 might be the D (6 bases). V lost 7 bases and J 7 bases, leaving 16 bases between the germline ends. The CDR3 runs to 13 residues. The CDR3, as DNA: TGTGCCAGCACCGTAGGGGGGGCCGGTGGCTACACCTTC. Protein: CASTVGGAGGYTF.

Ten or more counts support this clonotype. The rearrangement joins TRBV20-1 to TRBJ1-1, with 8 bases lining up with TRBD1. Germline-derived CDR1 and CDR2 are DFQATT and SNEGSKA (reference sequence). This CDR3 contains 15 residues. Trimming cost V 3 bases and J 2 bases; bases outside gene matches: 8. In DNA, the CDR3 is TGCAGTGCTAGCCAGGACAGGGCGGGAAACACTGAAGCTTTCTTT. This sequence encodes CSASQDRAGNTEAFF.

This clonotype was seen many times. DNA for the CDR3: TGTGCCAGCAGCCTCCGACTAGCGGGGAGCTCCTACAATGAGCAGTTCTTC. It is translated as CASSLRLAGSSYNEQFF. The chain recombines TRBV7-9 with TRBJ2-1, with TRBD2 matching over 11 bases. With V trimmed by 5 bases and J by 0 bases, 6 bases remained unmatched. CDR3 length equals 17 residues. CDR1 is SEHNR, CDR2 FQNEAQ, per germline (reference sequence).

This clonotype was detected ten times or more. V and J are TRBV4-3 and TRBJ1-1; D call uncertain. The CDR3 has 13 residues. CDR1 and CDR2 from the germline V gene are LGHNA and YSLEER. V dropped 0 bases and J dropped 5 bases, with 7 bases sitting between them. The DNA for the CDR3 is TGCGCCAGCAGCCAAGAAGTAGAGACTGAAGCTTTCTTT. Amino acids: CASSQEVETEAFF.

This clonotype was counted many times. The V call is TRBV18, the J call TRBJ2-5, with 8 positions matching TRBD1. Per germline, CDR1 KGHSH and CDR2 LQKENI. With V trimmed by 1 base and J by 5 bases, 9 bases remained unmatched. The CDR3 runs 16 residues. DNA for the CDR3: TGTGCCAGCTCACCACGGACAGGGCTTACTTGGGAGACCCAGTACTTC. This encodes CASSPRTGLTWETQYF.

This clonotype was observed a handful of times. The chain uses TRBV5-1 and TRBJ2-6; possibly TRBD1 for D (6 bases). Germline CDR1 reads SGHRS; CDR2 reads YFSETQ. The CDR3 length is 18 residues. The V end was cut by 4 bases, the J end by 4 bases, with 21 bases between. This CDR3 reads CASSRTGLGPTGANVLTF. The CDR3 DNA reads as TGCGCCAGCAGCCGCACAGGGTTAGGACCTACCGGGGCCAACGTCCTGACTTTC.

This clonotype was seen many times. The V and J genes are TRBV6-1 and TRBJ2-1; weak D call: TRBD1 (5 bases). The V and J ends lost 7 bases and 10 bases respectively, with 20 bases between them. This CDR3 contains 14 residues. Per the germline V gene, CDR1 is MNHNS and CDR2 is SASEGT. The CDR3 spells CASKTGPENGEQFF. CDR3 sequence (DNA): TGTGCCAGCAAAACAGGCCCAGAGAATGGGGAGCAGTTCTTC.

This clonotype has at least ten counts. The CDR3 protein is CNIPGLAGRGFF. The CDR3 nucleotides read TGCAACATCCCGGGACTAGCGGGGAGGGGCTTCTTC. The rearrangement uses TRBV20-1 and TRBJ2-1; TRBD2 agrees at 13 bases. There are 12 residues in the CDR3. In germline, CDR1 is DFQATT, CDR2 SNEGSKA (reference sequence).

This clonotype was recorded many times. The chain is built from TRBV5-6 and TRBJ2-3; either TRBD1 or TRBD2 may supply D (6 bases each). Germline V gene data show CDR1 as SGHDT and CDR2 as YYEEEE. The CDR3 sequence is 15 residues long. Trimming stripped 4 bases from V and 2 bases from J, with 14 bases between. The CDR3 nucleotides read TGTGCCAGCAGCCCGGACGGGGGCCACACAGATACGCAGTATTTT. This sequence encodes CASSPDGGHTDTQYF.

In this sample, this clonotype turned up many times. This chain connects TRBV10-3 to TRBJ2-7, with D unclear. CDR1 is ENHRY and CDR2 is SYGVKD in the germline V gene. The CDR3 has 13 residues. The V end was cut by 3 bases, the J end by 0 bases, with 6 bases between. CDR3 sequence reads: CAISDDLSYEQYF. In DNA form, the CDR3 reads TGTGCCATCAGTGATGACCTCTCCTACGAGCAGTACTTC.

This clonotype was observed a few times. The rearrangement links TRBV2 to TRBJ1-2; TRBD1 agrees at 9 bases. Germline assignment: CDR1 SNHLY and CDR2 FYNNEI. The CDR3 is 15 residues long. Trimming took 6 bases from V and 0 from J; bases not matched to a gene: 5. This CDR3 reads CASRTHRGPNYGYTF. CDR3 nucleotides: TGTGCCAGCAGGACTCACAGGGGGCCTAACTATGGCTACACCTTC.